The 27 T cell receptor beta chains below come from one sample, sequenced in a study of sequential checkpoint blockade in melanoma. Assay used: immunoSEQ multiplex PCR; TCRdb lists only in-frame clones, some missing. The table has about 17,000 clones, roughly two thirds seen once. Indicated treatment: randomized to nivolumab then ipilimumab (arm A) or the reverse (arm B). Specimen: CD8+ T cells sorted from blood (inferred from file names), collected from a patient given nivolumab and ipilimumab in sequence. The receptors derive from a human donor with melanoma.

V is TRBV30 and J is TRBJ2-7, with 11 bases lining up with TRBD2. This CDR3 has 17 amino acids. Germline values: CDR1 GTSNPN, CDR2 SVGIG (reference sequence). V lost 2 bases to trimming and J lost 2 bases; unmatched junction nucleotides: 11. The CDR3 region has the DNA TGTGCCTGGAGTCCCCGAATATATAGCGGGAGGGCCTACGAGCAGTACTTC. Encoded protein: CAWSPRIYSGRAYEQYF.

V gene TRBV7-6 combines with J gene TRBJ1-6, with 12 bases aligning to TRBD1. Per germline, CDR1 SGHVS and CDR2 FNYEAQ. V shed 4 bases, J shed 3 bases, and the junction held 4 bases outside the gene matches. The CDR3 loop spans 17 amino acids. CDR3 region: CASSSGQGAFYNSPLHF. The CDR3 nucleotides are TGTGCCAGCAGCTCGGGACAGGGGGCATTCTATAATTCACCCCTCCACTTT.

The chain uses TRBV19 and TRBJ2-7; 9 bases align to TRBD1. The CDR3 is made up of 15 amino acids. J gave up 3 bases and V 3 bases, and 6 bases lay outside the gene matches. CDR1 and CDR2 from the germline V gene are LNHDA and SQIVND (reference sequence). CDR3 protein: CASSMGQGGLYEQYF. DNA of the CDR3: TGTGCCAGTAGTATGGGACAGGGAGGTCTCTACGAGCAGTACTTC.

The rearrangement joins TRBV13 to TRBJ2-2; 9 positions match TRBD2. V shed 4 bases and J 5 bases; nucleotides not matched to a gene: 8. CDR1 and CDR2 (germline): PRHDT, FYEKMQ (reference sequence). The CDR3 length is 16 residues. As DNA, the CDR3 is TGTGCCAGCAGCTCCCAGACTAGCGGTCGAACCGGGGAGCTGTTTTTT. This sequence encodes CASSSQTSGRTGELFF.

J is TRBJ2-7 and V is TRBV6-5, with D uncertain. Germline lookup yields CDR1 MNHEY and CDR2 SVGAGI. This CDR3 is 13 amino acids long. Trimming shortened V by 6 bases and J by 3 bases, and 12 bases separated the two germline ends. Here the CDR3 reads CASSFGSNYEQYF. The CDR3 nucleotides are TGTGCCAGCAGCTTCGGGTCGAACTACGAGCAGTACTTC.

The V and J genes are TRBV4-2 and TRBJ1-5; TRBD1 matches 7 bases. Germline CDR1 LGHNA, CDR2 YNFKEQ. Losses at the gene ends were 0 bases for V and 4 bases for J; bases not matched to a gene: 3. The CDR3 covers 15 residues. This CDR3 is CASSQEGGQNQPQHF. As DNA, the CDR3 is TGTGCCAGCAGCCAAGAAGGGGGACAGAATCAGCCCCAGCATTTT.

CDR3 nucleotides: TGTGCCAGCAGCCGCGGGACCGGGGAGCTGTTTTTT. It encodes CASSRGTGELFF. This sequence joins TRBV5-6 and TRBJ2-2, with a possible D match to TRBD2 (5 bases). Germline V gene lookup returns CDR1 SGHDT and CDR2 YYEEEE. This CDR3 comprises 12 residues. V shed 4 bases and J shed 5 bases, with 6 bases lying between them.

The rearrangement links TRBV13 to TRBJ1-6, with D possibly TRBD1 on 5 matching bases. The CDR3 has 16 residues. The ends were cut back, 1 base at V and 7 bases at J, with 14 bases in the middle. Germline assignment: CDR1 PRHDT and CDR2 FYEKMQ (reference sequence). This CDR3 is CASSLVGGATNSPLHF. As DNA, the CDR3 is TGTGCCAGCAGCTTAGTTGGAGGGGCTACCAATTCACCCCTCCACTTT. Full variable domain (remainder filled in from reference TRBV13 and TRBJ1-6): AAGVIQSPRHLIKEKRETATLKCYPIPRHDTVYWYQQGPGQDPQFLISFYEKMQSDKGSIPDRFSAQQFSDYHSELNMSSLELGDSALYFCASSLVGGATNSPLHFGNGTRLTVT.

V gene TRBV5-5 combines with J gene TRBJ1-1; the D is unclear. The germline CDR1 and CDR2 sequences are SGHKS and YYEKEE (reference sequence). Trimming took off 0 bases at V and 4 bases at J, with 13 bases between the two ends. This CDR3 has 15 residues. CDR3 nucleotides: TGTGCCAGCAGCTTGGGACAATTTATGACCACTGAAGCTTTCTTT. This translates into CASSLGQFMTTEAFF.

CDR3 amino acids: CASSRGGSEKLFF. For the CDR3, the DNA is TGTGCCAGCTCCCGGGGGGGGAGTGAAAAACTGTTTTTT. J is TRBJ1-4 and V is TRBV6-5, with D possibly matching TRBD1 (5 bases). Trimming removed 8 bases at V and 7 bases at J, with 14 bases between. There are 13 residues in the CDR3. CDR1 and CDR2 (germline): MNHEY, SVGAGI.

CDR3 bases: TGCGCCAGCAGTGAGGCGGAGAACACTGAAGCTTTCTTT. This sequence encodes CASSEAENTEAFF. The chain recombines TRBV10-2 with TRBJ1-1; D gene unclear. Looked up from germline, CDR1 is WSHSY and CDR2 is SAAADI. The CDR3 has 13 amino acids. Trimming removed 2 bases at V and 1 base at J, with 5 bases between.

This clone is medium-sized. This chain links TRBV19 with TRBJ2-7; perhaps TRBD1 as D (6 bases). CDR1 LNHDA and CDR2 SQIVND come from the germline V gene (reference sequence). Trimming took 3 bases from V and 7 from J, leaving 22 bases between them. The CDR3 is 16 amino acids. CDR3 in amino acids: CASSIIGGEVLEEQYF. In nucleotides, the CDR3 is TGTGCCAGTAGTATTATAGGGGGAGAAGTATTGGAAGAGCAGTACTTC.

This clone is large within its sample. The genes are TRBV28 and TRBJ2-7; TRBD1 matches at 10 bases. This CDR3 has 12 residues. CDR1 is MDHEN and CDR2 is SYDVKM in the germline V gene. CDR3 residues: CGTGQGTYEQYF. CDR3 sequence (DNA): TGTGGGACGGGACAGGGGACGTACGAGCAGTACTTC.

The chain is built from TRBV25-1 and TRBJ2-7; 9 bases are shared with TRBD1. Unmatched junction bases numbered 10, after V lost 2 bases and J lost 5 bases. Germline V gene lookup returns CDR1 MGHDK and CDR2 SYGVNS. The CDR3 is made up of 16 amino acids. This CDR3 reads CASSEIRRDRDHEQYF. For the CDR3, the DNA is TGTGCCAGCAGTGAAATTCGCCGGGACAGGGACCACGAGCAGTACTTC.

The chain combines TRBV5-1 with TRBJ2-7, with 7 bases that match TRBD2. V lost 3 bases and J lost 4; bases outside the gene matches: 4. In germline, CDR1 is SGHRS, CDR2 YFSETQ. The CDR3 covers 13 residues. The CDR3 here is CASSSSSGYEQYF. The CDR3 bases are TGCGCCAGCAGCTCATCTAGCGGTTACGAGCAGTACTTC.

This CDR3 is CAWSVREMNTEAFF. The CDR3 nucleotides read TGTGCCTGGAGTGTCCGAGAAATGAACACTGAAGCTTTCTTT. V and J are TRBV30 and TRBJ1-1; the D is unclear. CDR1 and CDR2 from the germline V gene are GTSNPN and SVGIG (reference sequence). This CDR3 has 14 residues. The V and J ends lost 0 bases and 0 bases respectively, with 8 bases between them.

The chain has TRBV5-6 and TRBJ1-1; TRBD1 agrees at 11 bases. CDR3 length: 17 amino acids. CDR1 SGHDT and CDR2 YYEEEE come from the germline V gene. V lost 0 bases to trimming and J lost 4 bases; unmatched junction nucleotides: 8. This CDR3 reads CASSLVDRGLVTTEAFF. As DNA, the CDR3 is TGTGCCAGCAGCTTGGTGGACAGGGGGCTTGTGACCACTGAAGCTTTCTTT.

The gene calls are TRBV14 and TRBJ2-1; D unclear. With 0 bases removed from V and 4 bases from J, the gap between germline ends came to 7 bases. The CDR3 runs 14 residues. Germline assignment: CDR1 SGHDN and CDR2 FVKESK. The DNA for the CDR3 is TGTGCCAGCAGCCAAGAGAGTTTGTACAATGAGCAGTTCTTC. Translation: CASSQESLYNEQFF.

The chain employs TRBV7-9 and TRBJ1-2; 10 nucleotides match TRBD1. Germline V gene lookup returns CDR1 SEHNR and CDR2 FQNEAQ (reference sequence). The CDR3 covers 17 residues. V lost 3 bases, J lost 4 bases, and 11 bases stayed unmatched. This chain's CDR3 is CASSFPGQGFDGYGYTF. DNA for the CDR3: TGTGCCAGCAGCTTTCCGGGACAGGGGTTTGACGGCTATGGCTACACCTTC.

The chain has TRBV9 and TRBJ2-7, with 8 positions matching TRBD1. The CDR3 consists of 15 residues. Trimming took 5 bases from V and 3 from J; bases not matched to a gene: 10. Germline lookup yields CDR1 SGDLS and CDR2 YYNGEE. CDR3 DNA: TGTGCCAGCAGTCTCTCCGGGACAGGTAACTACGAGCAGTACTTC. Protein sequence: CASSLSGTGNYEQYF.

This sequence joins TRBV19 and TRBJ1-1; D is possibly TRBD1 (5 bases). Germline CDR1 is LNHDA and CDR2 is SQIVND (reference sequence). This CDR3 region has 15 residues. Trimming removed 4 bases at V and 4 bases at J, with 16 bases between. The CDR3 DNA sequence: TGTGCCAGTAGTAGCCGACAGACGAGCAGCACTGAAGCTTTCTTT. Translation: CASSSRQTSSTEAFF.

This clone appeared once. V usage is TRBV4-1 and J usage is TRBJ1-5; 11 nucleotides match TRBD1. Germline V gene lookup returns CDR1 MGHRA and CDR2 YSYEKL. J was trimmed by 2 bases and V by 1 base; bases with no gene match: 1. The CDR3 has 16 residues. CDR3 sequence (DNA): TGCGCCAGCAGCCAAGGGGACAGGGGGGGCAATCAGCCCCAGCATTTT. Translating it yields CASSQGDRGGNQPQHF.

In DNA, the CDR3 is TGTGCCAGCAGTGGCACAGGGGGCGCAGAGACCGGGGAGCTGTTTTTT. It codes for CASSGTGGAETGELFF. V is TRBV6-4 and J is TRBJ2-2; 9 bases are a match to TRBD1. The germline gives CDR1 MRHNA, CDR2 SNTAGT. The trim removed 4 bases at V and 5 bases at J, leaving 8 bases unmatched. The CDR3 runs to 16 residues.

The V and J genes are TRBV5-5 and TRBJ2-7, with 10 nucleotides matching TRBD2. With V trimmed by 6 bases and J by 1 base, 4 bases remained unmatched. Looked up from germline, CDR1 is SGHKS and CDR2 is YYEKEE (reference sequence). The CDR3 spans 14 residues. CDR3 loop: CASTWTSGSYEQYF. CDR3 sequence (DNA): TGTGCCAGCACTTGGACTAGCGGTTCCTACGAGCAGTACTTC.

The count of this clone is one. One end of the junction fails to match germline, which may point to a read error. The CDR3 DNA reads as TGTGCCGCCAGTTCGGGGGACACAGATACGCAGTATTTT. Protein sequence: CAASSGDTDTQYF. The genes are TRBV15 and TRBJ2-3; possible D gene TRBD2, 6 bases. The CDR3 has 13 amino acids. Germline V CDR1 and CDR2: LNHNV, YYDKDF (reference sequence).

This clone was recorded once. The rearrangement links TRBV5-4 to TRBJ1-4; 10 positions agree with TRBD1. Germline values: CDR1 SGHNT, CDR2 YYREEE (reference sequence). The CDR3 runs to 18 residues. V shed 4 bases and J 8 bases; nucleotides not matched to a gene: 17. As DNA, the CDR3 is TGTGCCAGCAGCAGACGCCCCGGGACAGGGGATCGGGGAGAAAAACTGTTTTTT. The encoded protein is CASSRRPGTGDRGEKLFF.

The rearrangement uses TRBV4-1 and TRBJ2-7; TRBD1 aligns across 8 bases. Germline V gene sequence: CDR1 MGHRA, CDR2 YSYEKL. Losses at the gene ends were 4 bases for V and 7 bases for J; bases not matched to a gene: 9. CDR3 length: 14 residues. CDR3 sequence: CASSLGTGWGEQYF. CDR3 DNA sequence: TGCGCCAGCAGCCTGGGGACAGGTTGGGGAGAGCAGTACTTC.